This is a list of T cell receptor beta chains from one sample in a study of identical twins. TCRdb analysed the 5' RACE reads with MiXCR anew, one entry per CDR3 protein. The repertoire holds 1.5 million to 2 million distinct CDR3 sequences, with less than 35% as singletons. Sequencing used cord blood. The receptors here all came from a newborn girl in good health. The conserved cysteine and the conserved F or W are not part of the CDR3 here. A D gene is named only where the DNA matches it firmly. Where a row states a size, it is once, few, many or the class of an expanded clone; other rows omit it.

v_gene	d_gene	j_gene	abundance	CDR3aa
TRBV24-1	.	TRBJ2-3	many	ATSDNDPRADTQY
TRBV3-1	.	TRBJ1-1	.	ASSQDARQNTEAF
TRBV19	TRBD1	TRBJ2-1	.	ASSGRTGTYNEQF
TRBV5-4	.	TRBJ2-3	.	ASSLRLVTRTDTQY
TRBV13	.	TRBJ2-5	.	ASSHAAHYERY
TRBV20-1	TRBD2	TRBJ2-3	.	SARDLRGSSTDTQY
TRBV12-3/TRBV12-4	.	TRBJ1-1	.	ASRNNLRTDEAF
TRBV12-3/TRBV12-4	.	TRBJ1-1	.	ASSFVGRRNTEAF
TRBV4-1	.	TRBJ2-4	many	ASSQLITGLAKNIQY
TRBV28	TRBD2	TRBJ2-7	few	AIQRDSPSYEQY
TRBV24-1	.	TRBJ2-5	many	ATSRAGLQETQY
TRBV20-1	.	TRBJ2-3	.	SASGGLENTDTQY
TRBV5-6	TRBD1	TRBJ1-5	few	ASSLRDRGRSQPQH
TRBV3-1	.	.	.	ASSQRGATYEQY
TRBV7-8	TRBD1	TRBJ1-2	few	ASSLKRQGVDGYT
TRBV29-1	.	.	.	SVEDKGDSSYNEQY
TRBV29-1	TRBD2	TRBJ2-7	few	SVVSGRGYEQY
TRBV3-1	TRBD1	TRBJ2-4	.	ASSSGTGSLGIQY
TRBV28	TRBD1	TRBJ2-4	few	ASPSSRRGQVVKNIQY
TRBV30	TRBD2	TRBJ2-3	.	AWNKVGTSGGQSQY
TRBV25-1	.	TRBJ2-5	few	ASRTGRGEQY
TRBV29-1	.	TRBJ1-5	few	SVCQPQH
TRBV20-1	.	TRBJ2-7	.	SARDQSEQY
TRBV5-1	.	TRBJ2-1	many	ASSWKGHNEQF
TRBV7-2	TRBD1	TRBJ2-7	few	ASSKVSGTGSYEQY
TRBV6-2/TRBV6-3	TRBD2	TRBJ2-3	few	ASTKKVAGGGLSGDTQY
TRBV30	TRBD1	TRBJ1-6	once	ACPRTGERSPLH
TRBV20-1	.	TRBJ2-1	many	SARPNYNEQF
TRBV25-1	.	TRBJ2-5	.	VSSEVETQY
TRBV15	.	TRBJ2-6	.	ATSREEGGANVLT
TRBV25-1	.	TRBJ1-2	.	ASSLDTPYGYT
TRBV5-6	.	TRBJ2-2	few	ASSFWGNGELF
TRBV7-9	.	TRBJ2-5	once	ASGPIDQETQY
TRBV20-1	TRBD1	TRBJ1-5	.	SARAKGQARNQPQH
TRBV7-2	TRBD1	TRBJ2-7	.	ASGSTGGVSYEQY
TRBV6-1	.	TRBJ1-3	.	ASSEDRHSGNTIY
TRBV29-1	.	TRBJ2-1	many	SVRGGLADEQF
TRBV2	.	TRBJ2-3	few	ASSTLGVLTQY
TRBV5-1	.	TRBJ2-3	.	ASSPQVSSTDTQY
TRBV24-1	.	TRBJ1-5	.	ATRSGSDQPQH
TRBV12-3/TRBV12-4	.	TRBJ2-3	.	ASSYFSRSADTQY
TRBV28	.	TRBJ1-2	.	ATLRVTNYGYT